These 15 T cell receptor beta chains share one sample of origin, sequenced in a study of monozygotic twins with inflammatory bowel disease. TCRdb reprocessed the 5' RACE reads, with one entry per CDR3 protein and no DNA. This sample's clone table lists a few hundred thousand distinct CDR3 sequences. The sequenced material came from blood. These receptor sequences come from a human donor with ulcerative colitis or Crohn's disease, or a healthy co-twin of an affected twin (not recorded which).

The chain has TRBV20-1 and TRBJ2-5; lacking DNA, the TRBD2 call made by TCRdb goes unchecked. This CDR3 is 14 amino acids long. CDR1 and CDR2 from the germline V gene are DFQATT and SNEGSKA (reference sequence). CDR3 region: CSASGEGSQETQYF.

V gene TRBV3-1 combines with J gene TRBJ2-7; TCRdb's assignment of TRBD2 cannot be checked, as there is no DNA. Germline CDR1 is LGHDT and CDR2 is YNNKEL (reference sequence). CDR3 length: 17 residues. The CDR3 is CASSQETGLAGGYEQYF.

The J gene is TRBJ1-2, the V gene TRBV3-1; TCRdb proposes TRBD1, but this gene call is untestable without DNA. The CDR3 covers 13 residues. CDR1 is LGHDT, CDR2 YNNKEL, per germline (reference sequence). CDR3 amino acids: CASSQDPRVGYTF.

The CDR3 loop is CASSLGGYGANQPQHF. V gene TRBV7-2 combines with J gene TRBJ1-5; there is no DNA to check the TCRdb D call of TRBD1. CDR3 size: 16 residues. Germline V gene sequence: CDR1 SGHTA, CDR2 FQGNSA.

V usage is TRBV27 and J usage is TRBJ2-7; TCRdb gives TRBD1 as the D gene, but with no DNA this cannot be confirmed. The CDR3 covers 14 residues. Germline CDR1 is MNHEY and CDR2 is SMNVEV (reference sequence). The CDR3 here is CASSFGQGIYEQYF.

CDR3 sequence: CASSYPRSPEETQYF. This chain links TRBV6-2 or TRBV6-3 with TRBJ2-5; TCRdb reports TRBD1, a call that lacks DNA to check it against. The CDR3 runs 15 residues. Germline V gene lookup returns CDR1 MNHEY and CDR2 SVGEGT.

The rearrangement joins TRBV7-8 to TRBJ2-3. The V gene's germline CDR1 is SGHVS and CDR2 FQNEAQ. The length of the CDR3 is 13 residues. This CDR3 reads CASSHPTTDTQYF.

The J gene is TRBJ2-7, the V gene TRBV18; no DNA is available, so the TRBD1 call from TCRdb remains unchecked. The CDR3 loop spans 15 amino acids. Germline V gives CDR1 KGHSH, CDR2 LQKENI. CDR3 loop: CASSPPAGGTYEQYF.

CDR3 in amino acids: CASSYSSYNLNTGELFF. V usage is TRBV6-2 or TRBV6-3 and J usage is TRBJ2-2. CDR1 MNHEY and CDR2 SVGEGT come from the germline V gene. CDR3 length equals 17 residues.

The V call is TRBV5-1, the J call TRBJ2-7; the D gene TCRdb calls, TRBD1, cannot be checked with no DNA. This CDR3 spans 16 amino acids. Germline values: CDR1 SGHRS, CDR2 YFSETQ. CDR3 region: CASSPWPGANLYEQYF. Complete variable domain (other parts from reference TRBV5-1 and TRBJ2-7): KAGVTQTPRYLIKTRGQQVTLSCSPISGHRSVSWYQQTPGQGLQFLFEYFSETQRNKGNFPGRFSGRQFSNSRSEMNVSTLELGDSALYLCASSPWPGANLYEQYFGPGTRLTVT.

This rearrangement joins TRBV6-5 to TRBJ2-1; checking the TCRdb D call of TRBD2 is not possible without DNA. Germline loops: CDR1 MNHEY, CDR2 SVGAGI. The CDR3 spans 13 residues. This chain's CDR3 is CASKVFAGGEQFF.

The chain has TRBV12-3 or TRBV12-4 and TRBJ1-2; lacking DNA, the TRBD1 call made by TCRdb goes unchecked. The CDR3 is 13 amino acids. This chain's CDR3 is CASSFGQDYGYTF.

The chain carries TRBV10-1 and TRBJ2-3. This CDR3 comprises 11 residues. Germline V CDR1 and CDR2: WNHNN, SYGVQD (reference sequence). CDR3 protein: CASSERDTQYF.

V gene TRBV27 combines with J gene TRBJ2-3; TCRdb's D gene call, TRBD1, goes unchecked for lack of DNA. Germline lookup yields CDR1 MNHEY and CDR2 SMNVEV (reference sequence). The CDR3 has 16 residues. The CDR3 sequence: CASSFRPTGITDTQYF.

The chain carries TRBV27 and TRBJ2-3. The CDR3 loop spans 15 amino acids. From germline, CDR1 is MNHEY and CDR2 SMNVEV (reference sequence). The CDR3 loop is CASSSRLSSTDTQYF.